Described below is a single T cell receptor (beta chain) sequence and its context. Its specificity is not known. Among the donors, all were healthy bone marrow donors. These data originate in a study of cytomegalovirus exposure and HLA in healthy donors. Broader study findings: Among donors in an Asian-associated ancestry cluster, a later analysis reportedly found fewer N-insertions than the roughly 610-donor mean. Several of the most significant clusters were apparently associated with common viral pathogens in a later analysis. V- and J-gene trimming in TCR beta was tied to a missense DCLRE1C variant by an analysis performed later.

The PCR ran on 60 Vbeta and 13 Jbeta primers. This table comes from immunoSEQ multiplex PCR, and its TCRdb copy is limited to in-frame clones, with some not included. The table records more than 140,000 clones, 70% to 85% of them present only once. This TCR derives from a woman between 40 and 50 years old in good health and CMV-seronegative. Sequenced input: PBMCs.

The CDR3 nucleotides are TGTGCCAGCAGCCTGGGAGCGGGAGGATCCTACGAGCAGTACTTC. It translates to CASSLGAGGSYEQYF. The V and J genes are TRBV7-3 and TRBJ2-7; TRBD2 matches 9 bases. Germline V gene sequence: CDR1 SGHTA, CDR2 FQGTGA. The V gene end was trimmed by 5 bases and the J gene end by 1 base; junction bases not matched to a gene: 6. The CDR3 spans 15 residues.